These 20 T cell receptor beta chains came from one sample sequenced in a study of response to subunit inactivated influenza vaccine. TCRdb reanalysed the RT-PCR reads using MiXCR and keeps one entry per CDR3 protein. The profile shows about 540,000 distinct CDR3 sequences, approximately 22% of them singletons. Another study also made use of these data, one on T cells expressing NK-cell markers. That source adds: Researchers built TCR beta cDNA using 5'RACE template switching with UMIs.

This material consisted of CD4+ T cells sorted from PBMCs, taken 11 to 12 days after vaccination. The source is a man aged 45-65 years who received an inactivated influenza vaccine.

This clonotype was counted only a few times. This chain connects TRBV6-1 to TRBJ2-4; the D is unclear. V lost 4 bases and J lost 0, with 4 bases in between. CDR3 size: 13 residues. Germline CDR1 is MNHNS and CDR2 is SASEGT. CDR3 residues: CASSVLAKNIQYF. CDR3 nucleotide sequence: TGTGCCAGCAGTGTCTTAGCCAAAAACATTCAGTACTTC.

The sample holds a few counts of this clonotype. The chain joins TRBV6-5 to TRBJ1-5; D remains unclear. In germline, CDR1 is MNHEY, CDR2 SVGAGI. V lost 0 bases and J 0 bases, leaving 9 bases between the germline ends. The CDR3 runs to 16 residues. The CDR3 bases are TGTGCCAGCAGTTACTCTCACCCGGGTAGCAATCAGCCCCAGCATTTT. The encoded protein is CASSYSHPGSNQPQHF.

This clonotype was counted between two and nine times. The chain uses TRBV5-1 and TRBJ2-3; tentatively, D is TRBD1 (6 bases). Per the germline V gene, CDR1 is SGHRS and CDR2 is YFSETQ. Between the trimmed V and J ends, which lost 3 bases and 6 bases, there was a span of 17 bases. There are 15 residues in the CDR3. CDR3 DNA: TGCGCCAGCAGCTCGACCCAGGGGCTTTGGGATACGCAGTATTTT. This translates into CASSSTQGLWDTQYF. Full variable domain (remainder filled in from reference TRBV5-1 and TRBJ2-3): KAGVTQTPRYLIKTRGQQVTLSCSPISGHRSVSWYQQTPGQGLQFLFEYFSETQRNKGNFPGRFSGRQFSNSRSEMNVSTLELGDSALYLCASSSTQGLWDTQYFGPGTRLTVL.

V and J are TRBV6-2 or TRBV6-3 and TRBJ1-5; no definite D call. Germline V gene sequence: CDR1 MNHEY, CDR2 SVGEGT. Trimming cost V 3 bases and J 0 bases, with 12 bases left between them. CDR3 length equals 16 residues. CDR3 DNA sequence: TGTGCCAGCAGTTATCGGACCGCTTATAGCAATCAGCCCCAGCATTTT. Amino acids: CASSYRTAYSNQPQHF.

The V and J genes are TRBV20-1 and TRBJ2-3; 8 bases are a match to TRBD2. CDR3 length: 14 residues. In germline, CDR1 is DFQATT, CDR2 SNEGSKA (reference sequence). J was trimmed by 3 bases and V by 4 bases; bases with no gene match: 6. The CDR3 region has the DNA TGCAGTGCTATAGGTGCTAGCGGGACAGATACGCAGTATTTT. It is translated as CSAIGASGTDTQYF.

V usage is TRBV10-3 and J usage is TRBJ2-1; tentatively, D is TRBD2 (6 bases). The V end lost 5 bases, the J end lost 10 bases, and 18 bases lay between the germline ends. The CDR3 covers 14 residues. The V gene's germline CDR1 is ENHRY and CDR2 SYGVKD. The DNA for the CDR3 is TGTGCCATCAGTAACCGGGACTCCCGGGGAGAGCAGTTCTTC. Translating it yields CAISNRDSRGEQFF.

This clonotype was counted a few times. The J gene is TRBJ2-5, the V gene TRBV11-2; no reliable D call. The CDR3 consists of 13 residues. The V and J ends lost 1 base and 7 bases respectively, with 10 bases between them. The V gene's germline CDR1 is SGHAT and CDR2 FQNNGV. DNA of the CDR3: TGTGCCAGCAGCTTAGGTTTCCTTGGGACCCAGTACTTC. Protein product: CASSLGFLGTQYF.

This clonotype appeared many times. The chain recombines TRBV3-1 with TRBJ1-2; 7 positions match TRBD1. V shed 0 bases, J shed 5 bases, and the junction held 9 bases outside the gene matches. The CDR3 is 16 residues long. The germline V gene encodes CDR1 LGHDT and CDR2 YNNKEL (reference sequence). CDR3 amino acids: CASSQESRQGGYGYTF. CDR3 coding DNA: TGTGCCAGCAGCCAAGAGAGTCGGCAGGGGGGTTATGGCTACACCTTC. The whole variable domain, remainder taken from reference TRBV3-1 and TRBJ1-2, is DTAVSQTPKYLVTQMGNDKSIKCEQNLGHDTMYWYKQDSKKFLKIMFSYNNKELIINETVPNRFSPKSPDKAHLNLHINSLELGDSAVYFCASSQESRQGGYGYTFGSGTRLTVV.

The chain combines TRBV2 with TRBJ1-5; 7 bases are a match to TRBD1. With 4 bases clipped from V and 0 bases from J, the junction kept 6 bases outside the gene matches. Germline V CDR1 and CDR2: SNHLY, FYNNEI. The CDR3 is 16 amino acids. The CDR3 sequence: CASSGAGGYSNQPQHF. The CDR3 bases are TGTGCCAGCAGTGGAGCAGGGGGGTATAGCAATCAGCCCCAGCATTTT.

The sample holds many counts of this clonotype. The CDR3, as DNA: TGTGCCAGCAGCTTAGAGGGCAACTCCTACGAGCAGTACTTC. Translated, it gives CASSLEGNSYEQYF. The rearrangement links TRBV7-9 to TRBJ2-7; D gene ambiguous. The germline V gene encodes CDR1 SEHNR and CDR2 FQNEAQ (reference sequence). V was clipped by 1 base and J by 0 bases, with 7 bases between them. The CDR3 is made up of 14 amino acids.

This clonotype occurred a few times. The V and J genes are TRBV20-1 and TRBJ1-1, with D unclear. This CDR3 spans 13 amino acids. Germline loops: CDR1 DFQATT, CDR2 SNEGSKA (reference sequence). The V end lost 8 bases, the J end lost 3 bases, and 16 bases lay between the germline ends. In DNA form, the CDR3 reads TGCAGTCAGGTACAAGGGCAGCACACTGAAGCTTTCTTT. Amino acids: CSQVQGQHTEAFF.

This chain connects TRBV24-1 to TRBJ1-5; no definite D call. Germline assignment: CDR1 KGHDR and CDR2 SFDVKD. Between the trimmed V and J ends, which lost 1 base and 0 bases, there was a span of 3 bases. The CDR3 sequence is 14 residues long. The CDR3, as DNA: TGTGCCACCAGTGATTTTGGTAGCAATCAGCCCCAGCATTTT. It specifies CATSDFGSNQPQHF.

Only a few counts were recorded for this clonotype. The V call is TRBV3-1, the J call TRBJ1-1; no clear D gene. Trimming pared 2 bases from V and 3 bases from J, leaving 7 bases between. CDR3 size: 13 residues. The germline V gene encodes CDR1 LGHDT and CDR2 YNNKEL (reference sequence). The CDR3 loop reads CASSQRSDTEAFF. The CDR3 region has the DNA TGTGCCAGCAGCCAACGGAGCGACACTGAAGCTTTCTTT.

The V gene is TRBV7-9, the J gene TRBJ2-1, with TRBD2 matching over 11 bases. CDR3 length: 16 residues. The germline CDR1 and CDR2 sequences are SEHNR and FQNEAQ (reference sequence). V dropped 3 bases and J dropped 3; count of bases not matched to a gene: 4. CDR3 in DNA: TGTGCCAGCAGCTTGCTAGCGGGAGGTCTCTACAATGAGCAGTTCTTC. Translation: CASSLLAGGLYNEQFF. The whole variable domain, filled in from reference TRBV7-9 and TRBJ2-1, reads DTGVSQNPRHKITKRGQNVTFRCDPISEHNRLYWYRQTLGQGPEFLTYFQNEAQLEKSRLLSDRFSAERPKGSFSTLEIQRTEQGDSAMYLCASSLLAGGLYNEQFFGPGTRLTVL.

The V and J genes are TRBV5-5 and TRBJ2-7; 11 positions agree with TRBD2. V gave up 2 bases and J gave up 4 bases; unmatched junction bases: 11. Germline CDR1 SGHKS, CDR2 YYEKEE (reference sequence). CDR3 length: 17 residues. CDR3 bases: TGTGCCAGCAGCTTCTATCTTACTAGCGGGAGACAGTACGAGCAGTACTTC. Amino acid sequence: CASSFYLTSGRQYEQYF.

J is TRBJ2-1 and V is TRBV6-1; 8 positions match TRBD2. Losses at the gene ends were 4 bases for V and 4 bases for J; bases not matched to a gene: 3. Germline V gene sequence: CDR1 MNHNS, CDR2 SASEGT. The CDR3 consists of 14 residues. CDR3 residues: CASSVSGGYNEQFF. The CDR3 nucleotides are TGTGCCAGCAGTGTAAGCGGGGGATACAATGAGCAGTTCTTC.

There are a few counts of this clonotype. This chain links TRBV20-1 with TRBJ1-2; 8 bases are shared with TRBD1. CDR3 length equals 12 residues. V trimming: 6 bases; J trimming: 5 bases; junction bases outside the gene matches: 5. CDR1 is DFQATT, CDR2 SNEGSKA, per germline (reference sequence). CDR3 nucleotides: TGCAGTGCCGAGACAGGGGTGTATGGCTACACCTTC. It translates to CSAETGVYGYTF.

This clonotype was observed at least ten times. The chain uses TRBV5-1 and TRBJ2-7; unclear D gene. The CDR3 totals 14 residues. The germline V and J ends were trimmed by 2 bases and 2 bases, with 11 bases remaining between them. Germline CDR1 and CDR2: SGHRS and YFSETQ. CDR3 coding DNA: TGCGCCAGCAGCTTATGGACGGGTACCTACGAGCAGTACTTC. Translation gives CASSLWTGTYEQYF.

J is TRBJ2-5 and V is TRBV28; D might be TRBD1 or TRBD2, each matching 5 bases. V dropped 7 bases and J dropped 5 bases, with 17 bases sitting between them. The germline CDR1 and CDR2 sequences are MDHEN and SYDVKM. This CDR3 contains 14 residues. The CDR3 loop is CASKPGRAWETQYF. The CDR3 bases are TGTGCCAGCAAGCCGGGACGGGCGTGGGAGACCCAGTACTTC.

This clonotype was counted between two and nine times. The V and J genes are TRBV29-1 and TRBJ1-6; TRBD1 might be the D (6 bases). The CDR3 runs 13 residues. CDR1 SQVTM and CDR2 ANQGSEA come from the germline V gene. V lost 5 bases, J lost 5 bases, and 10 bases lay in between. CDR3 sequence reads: CSVRTGNNSPLHF. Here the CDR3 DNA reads TGCAGCGTTCGAACAGGGAATAATTCACCCCTCCACTTT.